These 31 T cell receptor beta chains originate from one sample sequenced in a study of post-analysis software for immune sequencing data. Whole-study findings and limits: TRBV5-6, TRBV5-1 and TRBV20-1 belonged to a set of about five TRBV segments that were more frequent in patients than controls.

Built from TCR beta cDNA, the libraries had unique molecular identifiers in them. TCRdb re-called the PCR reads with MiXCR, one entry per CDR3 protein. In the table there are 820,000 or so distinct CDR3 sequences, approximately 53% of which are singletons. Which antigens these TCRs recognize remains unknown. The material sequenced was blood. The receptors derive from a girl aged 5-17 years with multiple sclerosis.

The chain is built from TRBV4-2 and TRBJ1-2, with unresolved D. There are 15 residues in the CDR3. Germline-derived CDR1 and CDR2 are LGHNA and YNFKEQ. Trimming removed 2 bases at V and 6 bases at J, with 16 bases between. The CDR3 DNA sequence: TGTGCCAGCAGCCAAACACCGGGCAGGCCAAATGGCTACACCTTC. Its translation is CASSQTPGRPNGYTF.

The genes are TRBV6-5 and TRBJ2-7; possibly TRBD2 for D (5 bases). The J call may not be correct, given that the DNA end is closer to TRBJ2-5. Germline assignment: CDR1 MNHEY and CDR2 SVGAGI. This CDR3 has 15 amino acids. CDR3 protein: CASSYSPNRGETQYF. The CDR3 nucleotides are TGTGCCAGCAGTTACTCACCAAATCGAGGGGAGACCCAGTACTTC.

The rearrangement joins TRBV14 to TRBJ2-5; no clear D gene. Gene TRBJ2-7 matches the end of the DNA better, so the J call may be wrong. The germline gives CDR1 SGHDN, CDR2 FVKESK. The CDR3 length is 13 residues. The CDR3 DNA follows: TGTGCCAGCAGCCAAGTAATGGGCCACGAGCAGTACTTC. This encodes CASSQVMGHEQYF.

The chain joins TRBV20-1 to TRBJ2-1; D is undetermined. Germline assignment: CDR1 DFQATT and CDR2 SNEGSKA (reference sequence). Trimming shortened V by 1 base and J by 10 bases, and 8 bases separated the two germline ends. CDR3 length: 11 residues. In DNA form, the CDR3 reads TGCAGTGCTAGAGCACCGCGAGAGCAGTTCTTC. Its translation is CSARAPREQFF.

In DNA form, the CDR3 reads TGTGCCAGCAGCTTGGCGGTGATACCCTACGAGCAGTACTTC. Translating it yields CASSLAVIPYEQYF. V usage is TRBV5-8 and J usage is TRBJ2-7; D gene ambiguous. V was pared by 0 bases and J by 2 bases, with 9 bases between. This CDR3 is 14 amino acids long. Germline CDR1 is SGHTS and CDR2 is YDEGEE. Based on the CDR3 plus reference TRBV5-8 and TRBJ2-7, the full variable domain is EAGVTQSPTHLIKTRGQQATLRCSPISGHTSVYWYQQALGLGLQFLLWYDEGEERNRGNFPPRFSGRQFPNYSSELNVNALELEDSALYLCASSLAVIPYEQYFGPGTRLTVT.

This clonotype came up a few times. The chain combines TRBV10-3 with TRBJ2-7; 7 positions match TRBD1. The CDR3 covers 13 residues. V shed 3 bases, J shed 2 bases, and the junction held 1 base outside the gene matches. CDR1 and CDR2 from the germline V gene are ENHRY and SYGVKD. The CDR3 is CAISDQGAYEQYF. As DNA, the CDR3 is TGTGCCATCAGTGATCAGGGGGCCTACGAGCAGTACTTC.

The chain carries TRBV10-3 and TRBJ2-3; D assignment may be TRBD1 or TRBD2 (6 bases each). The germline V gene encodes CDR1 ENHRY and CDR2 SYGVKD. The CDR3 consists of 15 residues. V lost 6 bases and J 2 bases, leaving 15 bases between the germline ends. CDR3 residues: CAIRERGAPTDTQYF. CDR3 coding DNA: TGTGCCATCAGAGAAAGGGGGGCCCCCACAGATACGCAGTATTTT.

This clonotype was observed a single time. This CDR3 is CASSLLGQGYTEAFF. CDR3 coding DNA: TGTGCCAGCAGCTTATTAGGACAGGGATACACTGAAGCTTTCTTT. The V gene is TRBV7-8, the J gene TRBJ1-1; TRBD1 agrees at 8 bases. Trimming removed 2 bases from V and 3 bases from J; junction bases left unmatched: 5. The CDR3 totals 15 residues. The germline V gene has CDR1 SGHVS and CDR2 FQNEAQ.

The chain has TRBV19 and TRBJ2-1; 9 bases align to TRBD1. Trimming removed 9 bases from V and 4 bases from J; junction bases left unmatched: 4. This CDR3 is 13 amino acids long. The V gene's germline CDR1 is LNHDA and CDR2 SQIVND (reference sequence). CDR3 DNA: TGTGCCAGCCGGGACAGGGAATACAATGAGCAGTTCTTC. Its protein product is CASRDREYNEQFF.

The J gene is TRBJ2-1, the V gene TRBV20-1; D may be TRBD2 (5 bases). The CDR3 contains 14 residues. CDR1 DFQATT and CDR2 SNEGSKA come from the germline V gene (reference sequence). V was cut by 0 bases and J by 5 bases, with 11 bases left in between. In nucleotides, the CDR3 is TGCAGTGCTAGAGATCCCACTAGTAACAATGAGCAGTTCTTC. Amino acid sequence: CSARDPTSNNEQFF.

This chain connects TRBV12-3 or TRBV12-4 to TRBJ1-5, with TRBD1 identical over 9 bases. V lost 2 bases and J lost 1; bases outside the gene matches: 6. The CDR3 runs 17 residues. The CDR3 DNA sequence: TGTGCCAGCAGTTTAAATACAGGGGGCGAAAGCAATCAGCCCCAGCATTTT. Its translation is CASSLNTGGESNQPQHF.

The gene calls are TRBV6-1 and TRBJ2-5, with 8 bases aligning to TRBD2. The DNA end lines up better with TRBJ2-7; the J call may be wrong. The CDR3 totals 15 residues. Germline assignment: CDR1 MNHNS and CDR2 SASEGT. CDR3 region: CASRVGLALFREQYF. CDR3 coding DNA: TGTGCCAGCAGAGTAGGACTAGCCCTATTCCGCGAGCAGTACTTC.

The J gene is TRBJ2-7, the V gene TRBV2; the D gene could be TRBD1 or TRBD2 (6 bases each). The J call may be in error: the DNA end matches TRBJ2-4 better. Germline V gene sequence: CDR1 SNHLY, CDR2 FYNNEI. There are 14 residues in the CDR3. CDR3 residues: CASSSAGRTDIQYF. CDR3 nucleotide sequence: TGTGCCAGCAGTTCGGCGGGGAGGACAGACATTCAGTACTTC.

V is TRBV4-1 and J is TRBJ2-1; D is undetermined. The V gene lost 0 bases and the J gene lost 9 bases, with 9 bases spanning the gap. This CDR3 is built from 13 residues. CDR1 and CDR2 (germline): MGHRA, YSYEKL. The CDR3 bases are TGCGCCAGCAGCCAAGAGGCGCTTGGTGAGCAGTTCTTC. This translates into CASSQEALGEQFF.

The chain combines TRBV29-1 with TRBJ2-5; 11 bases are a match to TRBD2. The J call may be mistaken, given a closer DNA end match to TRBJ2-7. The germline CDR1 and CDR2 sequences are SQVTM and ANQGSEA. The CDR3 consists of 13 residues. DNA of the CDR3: TGCAGCGGTTTAGCGGGAGGGACCCACGAGCAGTACTTC. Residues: CSGLAGGTHEQYF.

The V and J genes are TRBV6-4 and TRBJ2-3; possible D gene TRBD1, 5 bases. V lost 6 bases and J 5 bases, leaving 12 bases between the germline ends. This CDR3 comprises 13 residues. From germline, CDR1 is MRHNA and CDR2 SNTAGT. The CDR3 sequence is CASREQGGDTQYF. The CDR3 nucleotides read TGTGCCAGCAGGGAGCAGGGCGGAGATACGCAGTATTTT.

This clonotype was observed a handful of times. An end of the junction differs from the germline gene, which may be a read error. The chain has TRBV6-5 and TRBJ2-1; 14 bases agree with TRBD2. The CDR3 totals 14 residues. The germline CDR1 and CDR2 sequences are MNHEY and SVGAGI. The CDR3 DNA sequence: TGTGCCAGCAGGGGACTAGCGGGGGTCAATCAGCAGTTCTTC. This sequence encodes CASRGLAGVNQQFF.

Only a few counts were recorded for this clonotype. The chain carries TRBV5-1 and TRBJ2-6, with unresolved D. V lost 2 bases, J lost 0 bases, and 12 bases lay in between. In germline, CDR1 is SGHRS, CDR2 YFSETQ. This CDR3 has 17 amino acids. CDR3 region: CASSLTTASSGANVLTF. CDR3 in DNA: TGCGCCAGCAGCTTAACAACGGCCAGCTCTGGGGCCAACGTCCTGACTTTC.

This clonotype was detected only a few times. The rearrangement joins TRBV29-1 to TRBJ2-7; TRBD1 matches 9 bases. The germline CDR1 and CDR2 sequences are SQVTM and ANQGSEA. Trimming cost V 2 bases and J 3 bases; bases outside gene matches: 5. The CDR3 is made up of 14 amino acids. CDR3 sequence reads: CSVEWRDRDYEQYF. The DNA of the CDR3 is TGCAGCGTTGAATGGAGGGACAGGGACTACGAGCAGTACTTC.

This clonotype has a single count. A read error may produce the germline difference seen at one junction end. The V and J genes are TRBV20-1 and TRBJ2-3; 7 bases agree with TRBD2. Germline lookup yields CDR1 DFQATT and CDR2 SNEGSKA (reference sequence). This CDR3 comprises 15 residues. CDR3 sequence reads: CSVRDPASGSDTQYF. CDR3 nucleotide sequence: TGCAGTGTTAGAGATCCGGCTAGCGGTTCAGATACGCAGTATTTT.

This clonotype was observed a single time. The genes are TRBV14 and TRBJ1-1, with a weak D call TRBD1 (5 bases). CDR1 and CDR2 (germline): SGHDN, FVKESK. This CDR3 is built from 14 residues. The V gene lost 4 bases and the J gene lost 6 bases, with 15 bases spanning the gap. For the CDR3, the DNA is TGTGCCAGCAGCCGCTGGGCAGGGACCTCTGAAGCTTTCTTT. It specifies CASSRWAGTSEAFF.

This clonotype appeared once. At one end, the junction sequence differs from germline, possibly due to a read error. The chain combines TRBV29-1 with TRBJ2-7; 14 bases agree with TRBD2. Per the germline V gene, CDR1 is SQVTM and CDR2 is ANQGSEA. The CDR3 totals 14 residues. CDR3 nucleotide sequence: TGCAGCGTGCGGACTAGCGGGGGGACCTACGAGCAGGACTTC. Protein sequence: CSVRTSGGTYEQDF.

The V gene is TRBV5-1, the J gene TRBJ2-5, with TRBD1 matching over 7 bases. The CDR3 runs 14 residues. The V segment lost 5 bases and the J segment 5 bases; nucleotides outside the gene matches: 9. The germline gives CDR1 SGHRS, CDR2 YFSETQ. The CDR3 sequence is CASSPDRREETQYF. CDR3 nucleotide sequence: TGCGCCAGCAGTCCGGACAGGCGAGAGGAGACCCAGTACTTC. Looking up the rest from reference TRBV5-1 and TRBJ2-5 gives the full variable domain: KAGVTQTPRYLIKTRGQQVTLSCSPISGHRSVSWYQQTPGQGLQFLFEYFSETQRNKGNFPGRFSGRQFSNSRSEMNVSTLELGDSALYLCASSPDRREETQYFGPGTRLLVL.

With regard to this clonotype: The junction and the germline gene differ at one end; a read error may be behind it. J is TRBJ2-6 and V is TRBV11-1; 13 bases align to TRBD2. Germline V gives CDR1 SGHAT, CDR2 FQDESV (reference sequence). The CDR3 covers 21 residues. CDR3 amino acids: CTSSRTSGSHLRATGANVLTF. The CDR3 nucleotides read TGTACCAGCAGCAGGACTAGCGGGAGTCATCTCCGTGCGACCGGGGCCAACGTCCTGACTTTC.

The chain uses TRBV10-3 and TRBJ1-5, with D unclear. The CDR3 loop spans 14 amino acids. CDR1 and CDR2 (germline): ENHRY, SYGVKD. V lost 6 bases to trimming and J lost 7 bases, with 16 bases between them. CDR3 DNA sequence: TGTGCCATCAGAGAAGAAGGGTTGGGACAGCCCCAGCATTTT. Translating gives CAIREEGLGQPQHF.

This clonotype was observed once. The CDR3 DNA reads TGCGCCAGCAGCCTCTCCCGGGACTACCGCTCCTACGAGCAGTACTTC. Translation: CASSLSRDYRSYEQYF. The chain links TRBV5-1 to TRBJ2-7, with 7 nucleotides matching TRBD2. The germline V gene has CDR1 SGHRS and CDR2 YFSETQ. The CDR3 spans 16 residues. J gave up 0 bases and V 4 bases, and 10 bases lay outside the gene matches.

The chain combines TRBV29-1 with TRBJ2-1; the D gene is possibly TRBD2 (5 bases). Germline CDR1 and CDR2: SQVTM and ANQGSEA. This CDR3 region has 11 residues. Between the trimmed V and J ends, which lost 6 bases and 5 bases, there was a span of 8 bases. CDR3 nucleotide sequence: TGCAGCGTAGCGGTAGACAATGAGCAGTTCTTC. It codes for CSVAVDNEQFF.

The CDR3 reads CSARGPLAGIKETQYF. Here the CDR3 DNA reads TGCAGTGCTCGAGGTCCACTAGCGGGGATTAAAGAGACCCAGTACTTC. This chain uses TRBV20-1 with TRBJ2-5, with 10 nucleotides matching TRBD2. V dropped 5 bases and J dropped 3; count of bases not matched to a gene: 12. The germline V gene encodes CDR1 DFQATT and CDR2 SNEGSKA (reference sequence). This CDR3 is 16 amino acids long.

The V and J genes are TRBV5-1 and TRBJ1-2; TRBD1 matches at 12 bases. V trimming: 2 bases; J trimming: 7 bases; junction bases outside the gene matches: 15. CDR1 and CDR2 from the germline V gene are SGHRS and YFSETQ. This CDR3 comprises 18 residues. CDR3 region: CASSFGLLPGQGAVGYTF. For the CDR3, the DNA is TGCGCCAGCAGCTTCGGTCTCCTTCCGGGACAGGGGGCGGTTGGCTACACCTTC.

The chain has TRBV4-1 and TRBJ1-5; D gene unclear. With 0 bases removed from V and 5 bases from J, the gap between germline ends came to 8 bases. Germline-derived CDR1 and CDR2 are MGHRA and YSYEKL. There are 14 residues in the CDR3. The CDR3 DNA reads TGCGCCAGCAGCCAAGAGACAAGCGATCAGCCCCAGCATTTT. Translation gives CASSQETSDQPQHF.

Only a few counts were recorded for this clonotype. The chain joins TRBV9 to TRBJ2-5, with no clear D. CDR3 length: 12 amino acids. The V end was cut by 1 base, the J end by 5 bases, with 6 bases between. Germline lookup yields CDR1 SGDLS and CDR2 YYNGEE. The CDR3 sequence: CASSVQEETQYF. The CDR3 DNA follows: TGTGCCAGCAGCGTACAGGAGGAGACCCAGTACTTC.